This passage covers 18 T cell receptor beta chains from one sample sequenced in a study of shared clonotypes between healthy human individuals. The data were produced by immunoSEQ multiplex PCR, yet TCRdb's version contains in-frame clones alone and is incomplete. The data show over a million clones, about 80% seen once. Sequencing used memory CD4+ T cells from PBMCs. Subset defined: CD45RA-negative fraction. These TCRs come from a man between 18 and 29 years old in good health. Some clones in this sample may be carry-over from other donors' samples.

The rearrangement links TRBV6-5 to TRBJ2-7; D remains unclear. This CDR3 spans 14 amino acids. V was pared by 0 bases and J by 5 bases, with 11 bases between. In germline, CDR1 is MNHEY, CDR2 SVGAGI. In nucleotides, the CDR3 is TGTGCCAGCAGTTACTCGTGGGGATCCAACGAGCAGTACTTC. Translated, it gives CASSYSWGSNEQYF.

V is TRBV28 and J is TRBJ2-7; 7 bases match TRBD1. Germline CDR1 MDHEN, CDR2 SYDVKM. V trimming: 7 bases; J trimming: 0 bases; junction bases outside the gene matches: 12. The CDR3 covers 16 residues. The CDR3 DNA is TGTGCCAGCAACAAGGGGGCAGGGAAGGGCTCCTACGAGCAGTACTTC. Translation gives CASNKGAGKGSYEQYF.

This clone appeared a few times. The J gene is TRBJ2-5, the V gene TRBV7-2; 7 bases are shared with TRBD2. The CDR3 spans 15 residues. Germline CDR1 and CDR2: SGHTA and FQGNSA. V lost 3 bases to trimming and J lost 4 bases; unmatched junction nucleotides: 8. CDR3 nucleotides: TGTGCCAGCAGCTTTCCCAAAGCGGGAACAGAGACCCAGTACTTC. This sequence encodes CASSFPKAGTETQYF. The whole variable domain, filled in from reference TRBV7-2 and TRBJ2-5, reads GAGVSQSPSNKVTEKGKDVELRCDPISGHTALYWYRQSLGQGLEFLIYFQGNSAPDKSGLPSDRFSAERTGGSVSTLTIQRTQQEDSAVYLCASSFPKAGTETQYFGPGTRLLVL.

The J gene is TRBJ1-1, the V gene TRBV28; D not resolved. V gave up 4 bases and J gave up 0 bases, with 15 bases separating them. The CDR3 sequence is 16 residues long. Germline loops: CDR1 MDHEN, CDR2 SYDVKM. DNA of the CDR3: TGTGCCAGCAGTTCGCCCCCGGCAGGACTGAACACTGAAGCTTTCTTT. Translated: CASSSPPAGLNTEAFF.

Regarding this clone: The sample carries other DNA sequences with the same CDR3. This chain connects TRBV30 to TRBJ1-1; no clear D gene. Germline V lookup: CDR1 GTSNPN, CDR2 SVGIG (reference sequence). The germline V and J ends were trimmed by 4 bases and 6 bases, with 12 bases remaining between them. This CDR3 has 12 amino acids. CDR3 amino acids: CAWTDGAPEAFF. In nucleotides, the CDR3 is TGTGCCTGGACGGACGGAGCCCCTGAAGCTTTCTTT.

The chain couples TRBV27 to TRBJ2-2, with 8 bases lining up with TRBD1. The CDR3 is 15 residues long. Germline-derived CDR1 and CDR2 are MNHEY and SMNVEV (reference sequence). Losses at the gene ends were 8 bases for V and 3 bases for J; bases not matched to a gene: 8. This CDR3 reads CASRQGRLYTGELFF. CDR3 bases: TGTGCCAGCCGACAGGGGCGACTCTACACCGGGGAGCTGTTTTTT.

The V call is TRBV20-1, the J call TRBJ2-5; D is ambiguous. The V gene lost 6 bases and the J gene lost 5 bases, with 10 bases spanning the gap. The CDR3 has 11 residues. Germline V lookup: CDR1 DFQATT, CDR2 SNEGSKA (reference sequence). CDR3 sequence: CSALDGETQYF. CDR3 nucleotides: TGCAGTGCCCTTGATGGGGAGACCCAGTACTTC.

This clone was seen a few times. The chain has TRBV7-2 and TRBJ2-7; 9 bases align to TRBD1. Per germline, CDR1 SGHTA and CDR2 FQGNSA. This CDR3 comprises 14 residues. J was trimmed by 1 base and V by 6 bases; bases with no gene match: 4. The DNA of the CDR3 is TGTGCCAGCAGGTTGGGGACAGGGTCCTACGAGCAGTACTTC. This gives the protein CASRLGTGSYEQYF. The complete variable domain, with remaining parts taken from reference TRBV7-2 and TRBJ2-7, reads GAGVSQSPSNKVTEKGKDVELRCDPISGHTALYWYRQSLGQGLEFLIYFQGNSAPDKSGLPSDRFSAERTGGSVSTLTIQRTQQEDSAVYLCASRLGTGSYEQYFGPGTRLTVT.

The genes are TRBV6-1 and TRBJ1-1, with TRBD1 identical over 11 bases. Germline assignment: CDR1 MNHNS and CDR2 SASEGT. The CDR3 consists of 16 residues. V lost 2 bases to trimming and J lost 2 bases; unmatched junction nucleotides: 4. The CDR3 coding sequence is TGTGCCAGCAGTGAATACTGGACAGGGGGCAACACTGAAGCTTTCTTT. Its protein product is CASSEYWTGGNTEAFF.

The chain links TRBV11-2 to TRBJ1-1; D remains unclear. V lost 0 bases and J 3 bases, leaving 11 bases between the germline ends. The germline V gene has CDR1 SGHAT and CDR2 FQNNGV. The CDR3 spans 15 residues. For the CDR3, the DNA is TGTGCCAGCAGCTTAGAGTCTCCTTACGACACTGAAGCTTTCTTT. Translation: CASSLESPYDTEAFF.

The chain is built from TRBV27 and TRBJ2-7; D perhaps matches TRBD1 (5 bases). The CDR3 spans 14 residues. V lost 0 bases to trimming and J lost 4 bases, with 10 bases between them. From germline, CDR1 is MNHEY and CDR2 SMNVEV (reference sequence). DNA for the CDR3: TGTGCCAGCAGTTTATCAGGCAGGGCTTACGAGCAGTACTTC. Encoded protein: CASSLSGRAYEQYF.

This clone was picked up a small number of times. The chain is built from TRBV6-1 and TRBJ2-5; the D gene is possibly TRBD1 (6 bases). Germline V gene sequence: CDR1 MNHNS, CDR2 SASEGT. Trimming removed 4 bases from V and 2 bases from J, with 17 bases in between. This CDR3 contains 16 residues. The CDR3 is CASSVAGAWIQETQYF. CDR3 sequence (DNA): TGTGCCAGCAGTGTGGCAGGGGCTTGGATTCAAGAGACCCAGTACTTC.

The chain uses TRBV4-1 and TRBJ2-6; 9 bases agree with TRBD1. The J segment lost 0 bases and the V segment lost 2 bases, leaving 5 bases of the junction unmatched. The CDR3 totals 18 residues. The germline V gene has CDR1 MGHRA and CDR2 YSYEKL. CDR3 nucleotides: TGCGCCAGCAGCCAATCCGGGACAGGGACCTCTGGGGCCAACGTCCTGACTTTC. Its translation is CASSQSGTGTSGANVLTF.

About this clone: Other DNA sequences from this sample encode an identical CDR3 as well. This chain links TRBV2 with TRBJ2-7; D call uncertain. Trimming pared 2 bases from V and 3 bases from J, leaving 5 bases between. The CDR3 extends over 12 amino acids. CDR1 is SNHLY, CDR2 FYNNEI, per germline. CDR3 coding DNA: TGTGCCAGCAGTGAAATAGGCTACGAGCAGTACTTC. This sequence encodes CASSEIGYEQYF.

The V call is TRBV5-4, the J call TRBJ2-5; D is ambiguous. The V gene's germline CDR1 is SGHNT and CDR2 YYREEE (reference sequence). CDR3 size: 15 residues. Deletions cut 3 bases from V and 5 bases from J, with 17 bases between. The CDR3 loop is CASSSPTGRRETQYF. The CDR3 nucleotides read TGTGCCAGCAGCTCGCCGACTGGCCGGCGGGAGACCCAGTACTTC.

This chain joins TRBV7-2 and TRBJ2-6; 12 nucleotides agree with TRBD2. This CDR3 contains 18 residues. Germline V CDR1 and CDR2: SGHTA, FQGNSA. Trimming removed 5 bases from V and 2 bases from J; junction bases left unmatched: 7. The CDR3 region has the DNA TGTGCCAGCAGCCCCCCTAGCGGGAGGGCCGCTGGGGCCAACGTCCTGACTTTC. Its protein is CASSPPSGRAAGANVLTF.

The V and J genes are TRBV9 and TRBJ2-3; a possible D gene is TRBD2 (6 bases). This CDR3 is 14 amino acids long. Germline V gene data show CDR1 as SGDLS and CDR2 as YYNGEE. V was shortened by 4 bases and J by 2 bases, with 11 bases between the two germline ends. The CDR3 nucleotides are TGTGCCAGCAGCCCTCGACTAGTCACAGATACGCAGTATTTT. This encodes CASSPRLVTDTQYF.

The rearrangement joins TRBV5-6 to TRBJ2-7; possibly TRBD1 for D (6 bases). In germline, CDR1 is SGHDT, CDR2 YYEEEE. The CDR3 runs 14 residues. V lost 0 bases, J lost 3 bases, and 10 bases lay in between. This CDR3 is CASSLGSRGYEQYF. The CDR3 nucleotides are TGTGCCAGCAGCTTGGGTAGCAGGGGCTACGAGCAGTACTTC.